This T cell receptor beta chain derives from a study of beta chain features in type 1 diabetes. Whole-study findings and limits: Sequencing of cDNA might inflate the share of cells that strongly express TCR. Significant though moderate, a shortening of TCRB CDR3s appeared in all four CD4+ subsets of Type 1 diabetes patients. A closer apparent resemblance between naive, central memory and Treg TCRB repertoires was seen in patients than in healthy donors. PCR might preferentially amplify shorter templates, equally in patients and controls.

In this sample, this clone turned up once. Its antigen remains unidentified. Germline CDR1 reads MNHEY; CDR2 reads SVGAGI. The CDR3 length is 14 residues. J lost 0 bases, V lost 6 bases, and 5 bases had no gene match. TCRB transcripts that were expressed got sequenced, as all of the isolated RNA had been reverse transcribed. Assay: immunoSEQ multiplex PCR; the TCRdb copy retains only in-frame clones and omits some. The data contain some 150,000 clones, more than 9% of them singletons. The chain has TRBV6-5 and TRBJ2-7, with 7 bases that match TRBD1. Sequencing input: naive CD4+ T cells from blood. The receptor was derived from a man aged 18 to 30 in good health. The CDR3 protein is CASSPDRSSYEQYF. Written as DNA, the CDR3 is TGTGCCAGCAGCCCGGACAGGAGCTCCTACGAGCAGTACTTC.